This T cell receptor (beta chain) was retrieved from a study of cytomegalovirus exposure and HLA in healthy donors. Study-wide points: Indistinguishability led to the exclusion of some V segments, TRBV6-2 and TRBV6-3 included. In a later analysis, TCR association rates varied by HLA locus: DRB1 most, HLA-C fewest.

Comments on this clone: Its antigen is not identified.

Germline values: CDR1 MNHEY, CDR2 SMNVEV (reference sequence). Germline trimming cut 3 bases from V and 5 bases from J; bases unmatched to any gene: 4. The CDR3 consists of 14 residues. Primers for the PCR totalled 60 Vbeta and 13 Jbeta. Profiled with immunoSEQ multiplex PCR; TCRdb holds only in-frame clones, not every one. Here the sample table reports approximately 110,000 clones. The gene calls are TRBV27 and TRBJ1-5; TRBD1 aligns across 7 bases. Specimen: PBMCs. This sequence was found in a man aged 18 to 29 in good health and CMV-seronegative. CDR3 sequence: CASSLGQPDQPQHF. The CDR3 DNA reads TGTGCCAGCAGTTTGGGACAGCCAGATCAGCCCCAGCATTTT.